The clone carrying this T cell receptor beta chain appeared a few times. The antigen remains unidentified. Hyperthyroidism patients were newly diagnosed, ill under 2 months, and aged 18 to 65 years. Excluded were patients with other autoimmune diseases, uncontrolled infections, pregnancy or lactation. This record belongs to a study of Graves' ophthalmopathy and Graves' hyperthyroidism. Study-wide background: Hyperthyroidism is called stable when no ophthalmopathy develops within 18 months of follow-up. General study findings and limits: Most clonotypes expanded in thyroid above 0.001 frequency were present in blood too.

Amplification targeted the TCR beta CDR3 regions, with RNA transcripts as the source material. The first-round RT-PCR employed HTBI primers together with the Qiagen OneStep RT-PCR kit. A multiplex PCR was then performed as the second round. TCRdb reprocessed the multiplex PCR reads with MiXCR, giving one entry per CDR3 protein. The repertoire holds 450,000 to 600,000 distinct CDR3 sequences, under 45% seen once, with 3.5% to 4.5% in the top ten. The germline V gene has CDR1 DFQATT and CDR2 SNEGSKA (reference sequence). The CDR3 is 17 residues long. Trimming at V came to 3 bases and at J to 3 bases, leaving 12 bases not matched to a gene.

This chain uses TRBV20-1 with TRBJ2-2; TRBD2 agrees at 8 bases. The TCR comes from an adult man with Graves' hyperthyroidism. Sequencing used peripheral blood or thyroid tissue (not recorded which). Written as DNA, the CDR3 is TGCAGTGCTAGGGACCCCTCAGCGGGGGCCCACACCGGGGAGCTGTTTTTT. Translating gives CSARDPSAGAHTGELFF.